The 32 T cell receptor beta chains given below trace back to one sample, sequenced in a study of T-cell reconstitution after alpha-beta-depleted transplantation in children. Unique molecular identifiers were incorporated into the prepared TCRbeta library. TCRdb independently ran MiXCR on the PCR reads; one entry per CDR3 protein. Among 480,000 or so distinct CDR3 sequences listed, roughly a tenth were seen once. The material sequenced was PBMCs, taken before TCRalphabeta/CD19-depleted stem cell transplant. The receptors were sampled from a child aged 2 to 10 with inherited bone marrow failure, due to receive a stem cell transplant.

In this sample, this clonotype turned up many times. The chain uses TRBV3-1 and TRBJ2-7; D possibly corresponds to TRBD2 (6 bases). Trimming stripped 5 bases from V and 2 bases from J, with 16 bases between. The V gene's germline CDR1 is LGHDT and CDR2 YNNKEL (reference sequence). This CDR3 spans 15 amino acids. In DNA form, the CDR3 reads TGTGCCAGCAGCTCTACACTAGCCCAGACCTACGAGCAGTACTTC. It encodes CASSSTLAQTYEQYF.

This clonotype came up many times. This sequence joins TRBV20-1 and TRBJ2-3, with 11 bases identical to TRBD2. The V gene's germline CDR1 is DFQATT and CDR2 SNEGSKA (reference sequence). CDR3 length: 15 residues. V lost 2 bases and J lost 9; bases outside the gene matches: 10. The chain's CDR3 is CSARRVAGGPDTQYF. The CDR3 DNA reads TGCAGTGCTAGAAGGGTAGCGGGAGGGCCGGACACGCAGTATTTT.

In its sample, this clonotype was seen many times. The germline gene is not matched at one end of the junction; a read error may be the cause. The CDR3 DNA reads as TGTGCCACCATCCTTAGCGGGTTAGTTTACTTC. It encodes CATILSGLVYF. The rearrangement links TRBV6-2 or TRBV6-3 to TRBJ2-1; TRBD2 aligns across 7 bases. The CDR3 runs to 11 residues. Germline CDR1 MNHEY, CDR2 SVGEGT.

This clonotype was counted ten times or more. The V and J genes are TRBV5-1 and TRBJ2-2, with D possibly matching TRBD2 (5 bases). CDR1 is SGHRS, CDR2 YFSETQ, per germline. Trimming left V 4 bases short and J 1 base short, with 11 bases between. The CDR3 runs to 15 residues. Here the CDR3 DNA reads TGCGCCAGCAGCCACCGGGAAGGGAACACCGGGGAGCTGTTTTTT. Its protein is CASSHREGNTGELFF.

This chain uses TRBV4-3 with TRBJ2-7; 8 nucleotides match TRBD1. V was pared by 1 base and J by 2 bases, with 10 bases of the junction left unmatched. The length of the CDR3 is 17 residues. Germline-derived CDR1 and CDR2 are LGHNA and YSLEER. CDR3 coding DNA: TGCGCCAGCAGCCAAGTTTTTAGAGGACAGGGTACCTACGAGCAGTACTTC. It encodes CASSQVFRGQGTYEQYF.

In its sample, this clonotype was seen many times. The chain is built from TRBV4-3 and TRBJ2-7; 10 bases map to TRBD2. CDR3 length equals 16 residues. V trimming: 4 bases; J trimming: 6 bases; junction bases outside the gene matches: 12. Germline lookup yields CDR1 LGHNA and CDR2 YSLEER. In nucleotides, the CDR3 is TGCGCCAGCAGCCCAGCCCTAGCGGGAGCCAGGGGCGAGCAGTACTTC. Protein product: CASSPALAGARGEQYF.

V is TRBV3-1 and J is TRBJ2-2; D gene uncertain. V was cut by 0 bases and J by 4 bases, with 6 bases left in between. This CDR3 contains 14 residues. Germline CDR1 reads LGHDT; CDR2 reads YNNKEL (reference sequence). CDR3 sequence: CASSQEAITGELFF. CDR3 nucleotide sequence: TGTGCCAGCAGCCAAGAGGCCATCACCGGGGAGCTGTTTTTT.

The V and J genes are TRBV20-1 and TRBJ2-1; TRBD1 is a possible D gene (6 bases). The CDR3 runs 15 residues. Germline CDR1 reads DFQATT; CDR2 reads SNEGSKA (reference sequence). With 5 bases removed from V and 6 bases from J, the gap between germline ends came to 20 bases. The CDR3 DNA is TGCAGTGCTCGACGCGTTGGACAGAGACCCAATGAGCAGTTCTTC. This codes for CSARRVGQRPNEQFF.

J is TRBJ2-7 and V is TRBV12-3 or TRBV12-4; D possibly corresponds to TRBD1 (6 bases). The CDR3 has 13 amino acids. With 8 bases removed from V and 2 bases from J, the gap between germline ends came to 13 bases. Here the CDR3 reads CASRGHQAYEQYF. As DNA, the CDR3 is TGTGCCAGCCGGGGACATCAAGCCTACGAGCAGTACTTC.

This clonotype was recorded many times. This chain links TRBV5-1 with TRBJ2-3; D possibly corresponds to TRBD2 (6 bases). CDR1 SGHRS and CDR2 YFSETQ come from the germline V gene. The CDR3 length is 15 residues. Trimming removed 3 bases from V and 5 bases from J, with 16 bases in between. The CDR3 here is CASSSPGSQGDTQYF. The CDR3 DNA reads TGCGCCAGCAGCTCCCCCGGGAGCCAGGGAGATACGCAGTATTTT.

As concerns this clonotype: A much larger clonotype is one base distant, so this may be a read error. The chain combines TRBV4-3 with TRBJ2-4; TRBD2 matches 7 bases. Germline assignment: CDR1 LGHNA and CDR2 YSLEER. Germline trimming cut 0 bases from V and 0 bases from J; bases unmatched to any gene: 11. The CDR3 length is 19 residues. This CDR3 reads CASSQDTPGRESAKNIQYF. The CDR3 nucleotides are TGCGCCAGCAGCCAAGATACTCCTGGGCGGGAGTCAGCCAAAAACATTCAGTACTTC.

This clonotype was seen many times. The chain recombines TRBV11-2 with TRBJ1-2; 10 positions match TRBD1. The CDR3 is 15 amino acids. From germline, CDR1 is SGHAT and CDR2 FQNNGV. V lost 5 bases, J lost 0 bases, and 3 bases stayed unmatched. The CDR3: CASSAGTGANYGYTF. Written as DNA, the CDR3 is TGTGCCAGCAGCGCGGGGACAGGGGCTAACTATGGCTACACCTTC.

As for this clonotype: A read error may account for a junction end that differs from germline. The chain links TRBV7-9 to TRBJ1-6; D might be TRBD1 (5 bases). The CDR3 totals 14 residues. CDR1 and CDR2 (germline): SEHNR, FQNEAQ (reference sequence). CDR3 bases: TGTGCCAGAAGCTGGGACCTAGGGGCTTCACCCCTCCACTTT. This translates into CARSWDLGASPLHF.

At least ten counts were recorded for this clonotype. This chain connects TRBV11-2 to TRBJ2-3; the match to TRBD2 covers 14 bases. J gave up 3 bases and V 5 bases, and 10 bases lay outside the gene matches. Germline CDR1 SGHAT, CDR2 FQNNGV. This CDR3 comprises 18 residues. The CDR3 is CASSATSGRAVGTDTQYF. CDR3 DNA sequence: TGTGCCAGCAGCGCGACTAGCGGGAGGGCCGTGGGAACAGATACGCAGTATTTT. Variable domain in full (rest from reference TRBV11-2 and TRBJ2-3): EAGVAQSPRYKIIEKRQSVAFWCNPISGHATLYWYQQILGQGPKLLIQFQNNGVVDDSQLPKDRFSAERLKGVDSTLKIQPAKLEDSAVYLCASSATSGRAVGTDTQYFGPGTRLTVL.

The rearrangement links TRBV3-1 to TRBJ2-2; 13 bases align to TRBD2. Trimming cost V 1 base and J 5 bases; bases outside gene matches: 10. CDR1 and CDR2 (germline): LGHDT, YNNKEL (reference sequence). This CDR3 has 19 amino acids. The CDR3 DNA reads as TGTGCCAGCAGCCAAGCCGGACTAGCGGGAGCGGGGGGGACCGGGGAGCTGTTTTTT. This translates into CASSQAGLAGAGGTGELFF.

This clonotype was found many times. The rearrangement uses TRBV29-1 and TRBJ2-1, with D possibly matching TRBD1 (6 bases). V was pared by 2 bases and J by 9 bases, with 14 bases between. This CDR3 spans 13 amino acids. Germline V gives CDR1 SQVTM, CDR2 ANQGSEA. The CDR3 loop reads CSVENQGTTEQFF. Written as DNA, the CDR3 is TGCAGCGTTGAAAACCAGGGGACAACTGAGCAGTTCTTC.

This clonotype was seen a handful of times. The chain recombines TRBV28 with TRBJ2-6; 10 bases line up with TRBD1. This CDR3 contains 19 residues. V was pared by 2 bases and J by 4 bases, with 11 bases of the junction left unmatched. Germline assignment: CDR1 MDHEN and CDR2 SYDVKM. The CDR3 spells CASSLVLDRGHLGANVLTF. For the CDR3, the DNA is TGTGCCAGCAGTTTAGTGCTAGACAGGGGGCACTTGGGGGCCAACGTCCTGACTTTC.

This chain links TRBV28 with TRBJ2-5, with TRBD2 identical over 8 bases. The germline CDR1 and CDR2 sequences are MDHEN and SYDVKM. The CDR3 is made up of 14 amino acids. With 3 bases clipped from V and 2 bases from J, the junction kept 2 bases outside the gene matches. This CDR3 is CASSLSSGQETQYF. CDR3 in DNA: TGTGCCAGCAGTTTGTCTAGCGGGCAAGAGACCCAGTACTTC.

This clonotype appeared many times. DNA of the CDR3: TGTGCCAGCAGTTTCGGACTCCAGGCCTTCTTC. This gives the protein CASSFGLQAFF. This chain connects TRBV12-3 or TRBV12-4 to TRBJ2-1; weak D call: TRBD2 (5 bases). The V and J ends lost 3 bases and 16 bases respectively, with 13 bases between them. The CDR3 has 11 amino acids.

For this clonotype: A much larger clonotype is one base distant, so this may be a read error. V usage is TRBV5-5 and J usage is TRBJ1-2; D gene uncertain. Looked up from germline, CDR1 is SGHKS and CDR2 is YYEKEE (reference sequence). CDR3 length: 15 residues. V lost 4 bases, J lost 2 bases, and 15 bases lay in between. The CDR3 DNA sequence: TGTGCCAGCAGCCGGAGACGGGGAGCGAACTATGGCTACACCTTC. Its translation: CASSRRRGANYGYTF.

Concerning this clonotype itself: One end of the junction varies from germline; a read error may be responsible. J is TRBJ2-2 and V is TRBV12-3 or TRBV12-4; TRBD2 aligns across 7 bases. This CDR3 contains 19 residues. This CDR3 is CAISSLQGMVPPGRGELFF. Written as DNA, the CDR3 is TGTGCCATCAGTTCCCTCCAGGGCATGGTCCCTCCCGGGAGGGGGGAGCTGTTTTTT.

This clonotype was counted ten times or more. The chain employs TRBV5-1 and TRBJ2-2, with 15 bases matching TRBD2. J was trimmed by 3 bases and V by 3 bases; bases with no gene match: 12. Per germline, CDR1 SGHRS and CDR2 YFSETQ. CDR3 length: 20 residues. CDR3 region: CASSWRTSGRAVKDTGELFF. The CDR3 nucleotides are TGCGCCAGCAGCTGGAGGACTAGCGGGAGGGCCGTTAAGGACACCGGGGAGCTGTTTTTT.

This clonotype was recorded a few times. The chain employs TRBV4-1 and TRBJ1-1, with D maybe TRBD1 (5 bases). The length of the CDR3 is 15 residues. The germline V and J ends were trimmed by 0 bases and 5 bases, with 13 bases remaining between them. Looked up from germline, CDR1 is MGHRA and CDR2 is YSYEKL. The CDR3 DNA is TGCGCCAGCAGCCAAGATATTGGGGGTAGTACTGAAGCTTTCTTT. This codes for CASSQDIGGSTEAFF.

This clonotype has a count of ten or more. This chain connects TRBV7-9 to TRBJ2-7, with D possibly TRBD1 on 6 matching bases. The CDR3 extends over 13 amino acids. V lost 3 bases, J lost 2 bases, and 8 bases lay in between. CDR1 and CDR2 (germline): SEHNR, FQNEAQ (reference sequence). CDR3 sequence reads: CASSFAGAYEQYF. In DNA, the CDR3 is TGTGCCAGCAGCTTTGCAGGGGCCTACGAGCAGTACTTC.

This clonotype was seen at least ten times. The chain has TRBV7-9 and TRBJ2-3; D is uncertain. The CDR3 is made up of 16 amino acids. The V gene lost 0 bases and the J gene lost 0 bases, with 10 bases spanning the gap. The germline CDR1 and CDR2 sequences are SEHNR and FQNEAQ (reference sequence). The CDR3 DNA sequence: TGTGCCAGCAGCTTAGCGCTGGCCCTAAGCACAGATACGCAGTATTTT. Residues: CASSLALALSTDTQYF.

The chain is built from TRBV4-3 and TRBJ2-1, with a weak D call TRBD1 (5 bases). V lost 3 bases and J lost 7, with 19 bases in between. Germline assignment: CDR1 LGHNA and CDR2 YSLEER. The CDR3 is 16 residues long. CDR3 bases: TGCGCCAGCAGCCAGGGGCAAGCTGCGTGGTGGAATGAGCAGTTCTTC. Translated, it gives CASSQGQAAWWNEQFF.

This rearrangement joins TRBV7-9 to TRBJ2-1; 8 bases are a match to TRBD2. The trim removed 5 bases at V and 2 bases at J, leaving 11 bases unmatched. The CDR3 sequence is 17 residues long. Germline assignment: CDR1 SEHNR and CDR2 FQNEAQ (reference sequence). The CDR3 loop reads CASSPSIAGFTYNEQFF. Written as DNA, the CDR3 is TGTGCCAGCAGCCCATCCATAGCGGGATTTACCTACAATGAGCAGTTCTTC.

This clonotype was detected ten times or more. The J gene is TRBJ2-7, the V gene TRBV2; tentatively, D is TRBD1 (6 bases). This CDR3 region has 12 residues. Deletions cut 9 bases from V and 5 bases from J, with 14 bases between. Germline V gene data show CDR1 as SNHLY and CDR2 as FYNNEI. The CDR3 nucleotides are TGTGCCAGGGGAGCTAGGGACAACGAGCAGTACTTC. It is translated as CARGARDNEQYF.

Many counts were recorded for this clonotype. The CDR3 here is CASSQMGLNTGELFF. CDR3 bases: TGCGCCAGCAGCCAAATGGGGCTGAACACCGGGGAGCTGTTTTTT. The chain is built from TRBV4-3 and TRBJ2-2; a possible D gene is TRBD1 (5 bases). CDR1 LGHNA and CDR2 YSLEER come from the germline V gene. V lost 2 bases and J lost 1, with 8 bases in between. The CDR3 is made up of 15 amino acids.

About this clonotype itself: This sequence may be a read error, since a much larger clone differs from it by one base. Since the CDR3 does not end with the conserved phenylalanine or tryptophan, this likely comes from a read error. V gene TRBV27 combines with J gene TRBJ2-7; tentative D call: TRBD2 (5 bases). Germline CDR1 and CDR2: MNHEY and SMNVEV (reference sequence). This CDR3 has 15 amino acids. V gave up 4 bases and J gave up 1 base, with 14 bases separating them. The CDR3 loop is CASSWVGGPSYEQYC. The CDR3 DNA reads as TGTGCCAGCAGTTGGGTAGGAGGCCCTTCCTACGAGCAGTACTGC.

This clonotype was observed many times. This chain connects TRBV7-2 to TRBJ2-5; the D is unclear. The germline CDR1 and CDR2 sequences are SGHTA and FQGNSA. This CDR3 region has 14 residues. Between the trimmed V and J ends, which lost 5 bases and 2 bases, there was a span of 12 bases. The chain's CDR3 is CASSTPERQETQYF. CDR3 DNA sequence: TGTGCCAGCAGCACTCCGGAGCGTCAAGAGACCCAGTACTTC.

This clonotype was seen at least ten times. As DNA, the CDR3 is TGCGCCAGCGGGAAGACCCAGTACTTC. Protein: CASGKTQYF. The chain uses TRBV10-2 and TRBJ2-5; D uncertain. The germline V gene encodes CDR1 WSHSY and CDR2 SAAADI. V was trimmed by 8 bases and J by 6 bases, leaving 4 bases between them. This CDR3 spans 9 amino acids.